This TCR beta chain stems from a study of blood T cell repertoires in COVID-19. The authors' processing: Reference gene primer amplification in the assay estimated nucleated cell counts. Measured with immunoSEQ multiplex PCR; TCRdb has only the in-frame clones, and not every one. V and J calls and clone size follow that table, whereas D and trimming were derived from the DNA. The sample lists approximately 70,000 clones, more than 75% occurring once. The CDR3 loop spans 13 amino acids. Germline V gene data show CDR1 as MNHEY and CDR2 as SVGAGI. The junction had 8 bases not matched to a gene; V was cut back by 7 bases and J by 8 bases. This clone came up a few times.

The rearrangement links TRBV6-5 to TRBJ2-1; 7 bases are a match to TRBD1. Sequencing input: peripheral blood. This receptor was taken from a human donor in a cohort sampled during active COVID-19. In DNA form, the CDR3 reads TGTGCCAGCACCCCGAAGGGGGCAGATGAGCAGTTCTTC. This gives the protein CASTPKGADEQFF.